This T cell receptor beta chain was captured by sequencing in a study of early T cells in non-severe SARS-CoV-2 infection. Study-wide context: Chains from this unsorted whole-blood bulk RNA could not be paired.

Study-wide results and caveats: VDJdb matching favored anti-spike CD8 responses, missing private and CD4 specificities.

This clonotype appeared a few times. What it binds is unknown. The CDR3 loop spans 14 amino acids. Tagging with unique molecular identifiers was applied to individual cDNA molecules. A single record per CDR3 protein comes from TCRdb applying MiXCR to the 5' RACE reads. There are about 35,000 distinct CDR3 sequences in the sample; 4.7% occur only once, and approximately 7.5% lies in the top ten. Specimen: whole blood. J is TRBJ2-1 and V is TRBV21-1. TRBV21-1 counts as a pseudogene. This sequence was found in an adult who was a healthcare worker with PCR-confirmed SARS-CoV-2 infection or an uninfected control (not recorded which). CDR3 coding DNA: TGTGCCAGCAGCAACTCTTCTACCTACAATGAGCAGTTCTTC. Translation: CASSNSSTYNEQFF.